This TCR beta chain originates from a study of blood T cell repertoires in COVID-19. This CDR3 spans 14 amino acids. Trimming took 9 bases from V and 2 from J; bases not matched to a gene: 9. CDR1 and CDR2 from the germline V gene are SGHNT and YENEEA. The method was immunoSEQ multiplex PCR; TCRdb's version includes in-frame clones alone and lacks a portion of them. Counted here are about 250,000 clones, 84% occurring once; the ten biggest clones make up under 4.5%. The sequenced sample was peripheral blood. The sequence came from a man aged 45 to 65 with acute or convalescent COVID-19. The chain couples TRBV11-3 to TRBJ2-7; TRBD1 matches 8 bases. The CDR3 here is CARRSGDRTYEQYF. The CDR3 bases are TGTGCCAGGCGATCGGGGGACAGGACCTACGAGCAGTACTTC.